The 2 T cell receptor beta chains listed next were all sequenced from one sample in a study of cytomegalovirus exposure and HLA in healthy donors. PCR was performed using 60 Vbeta and 13 Jbeta primers. Repertoires were generated with immunoSEQ multiplex PCR, while TCRdb's copy carries only in-frame clones and drops some. The table shows about 140,000 clones, with approximately 72% occurring only once. The material sequenced was PBMCs. The receptors come from a woman aged 55-69 years in good health and CMV-seronegative.

The CDR3 region is CASSEGQGSFYGYTF. The CDR3 region has the DNA TGTGCCAGCAGTGAAGGGCAGGGGTCCTTTTATGGCTACACCTTC. V is TRBV6-1 and J is TRBJ1-2, with D perhaps matching TRBD1 (6 bases). The CDR3 consists of 15 residues. The germline V and J ends were trimmed by 1 base and 5 bases, with 14 bases remaining between them. CDR1 MNHNS and CDR2 SASEGT come from the germline V gene.

In this sample, this clone turned up a few times. This chain joins TRBV4-1 and TRBJ1-4; 10 bases match TRBD1. V gave up 4 bases and J gave up 7 bases; unmatched junction bases: 6. Germline values: CDR1 MGHRA, CDR2 YSYEKL. The CDR3 length is 15 residues. The CDR3 coding sequence is TGCGCCAGCAGCCCGGGACAGGGGCCCGGTGAAAAACTGTTTTTT. It codes for CASSPGQGPGEKLFF.